The T cell receptor (beta chain) under discussion was sequenced for a study of PD-1 blockade in classical Hodgkin lymphoma. Time point indicated: cycle 4 day 1 (C4D1), after 6 weeks of nivolumab. All patients relapsed after autologous stem cell transplantation, and brentuximab vedotin exposure varied. Produced via immunoSEQ multiplex PCR; TCRdb's table is partial and in-frame only. Among some 52,000 clones listed, roughly 86% were seen once. The germline V gene encodes CDR1 MDHEN and CDR2 SYDVKM. CDR3 length: 15 residues. V lost 6 bases, J lost 7 bases, and 19 bases lay in between. The sequence derives from a human donor with classical Hodgkin lymphoma. The starting material was peripheral blood mononuclear cells (PBMCs), obtained before the fourth cycle of nivolumab. V gene TRBV28 combines with J gene TRBJ1-5; weak D call: TRBD1 (6 bases). The CDR3 DNA reads as TGTGCCAGCAGAACCGACAGGCTGGTAGGGCAGCCCCAGCATTTT. Encoded protein: CASRTDRLVGQPQHF.